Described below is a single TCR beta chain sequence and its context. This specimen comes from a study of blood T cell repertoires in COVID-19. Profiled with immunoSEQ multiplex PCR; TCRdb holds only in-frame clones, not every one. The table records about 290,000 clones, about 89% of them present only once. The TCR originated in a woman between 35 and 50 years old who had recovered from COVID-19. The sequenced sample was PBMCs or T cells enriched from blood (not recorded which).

The CDR3 spells CASRLDRGRTDTQYF. The CDR3 nucleotides read TGTGCCAGCAGGTTGGACAGGGGAAGGACAGATACGCAGTATTTT. V gene TRBV27 combines with J gene TRBJ2-3, with 9 positions matching TRBD1. Germline CDR1 MNHEY, CDR2 SMNVEV (reference sequence). There are 15 residues in the CDR3. J gave up 3 bases and V 6 bases, and 7 bases lay outside the gene matches.